The T cell receptor beta chain described here comes from a study of blood T cell repertoires in COVID-19. In the study overall: The origin of the acute and convalescent COVID-19 samples was the United States, Italy and Spain. Sources were T cells, B-cell-depleted T cells, or PBMCs; the material itself was cDNA or gDNA.

In the authors' methods: From reference gene primer amplification, estimates of nucleated cell counts were derived. Profiled with immunoSEQ multiplex PCR; TCRdb holds only in-frame clones, not every one. Clone size and V and J calls were adopted from that table, with D and trimming inferred from the DNA. Of over 50,000 clones listed, about nine tenths are singletons. Trimming cost V 0 bases and J 3 bases; bases outside gene matches: 6. There are 16 residues in the CDR3. From germline, CDR1 is SGHVS and CDR2 FQNEAQ. V and J are TRBV7-8 and TRBJ1-2; 8 bases agree with TRBD1. Sequencing was performed on peripheral blood. This sequence originates from a man older than 75 with acute or convalescent COVID-19. Written as DNA, the CDR3 is TGTGCCAGCAGCTTAGCCGGCAGGGGGCAGGACTATGGCTACACCTTC. Encoded protein: CASSLAGRGQDYGYTF.